This record covers a single T cell receptor beta chain. The target antigen is unknown. The data were taken from a study of early T cells in non-severe SARS-CoV-2 infection. About the study: Chains from this unsorted whole-blood bulk RNA could not be paired.

The CDR3 contains 13 residues. The germline V gene has CDR1 SGHRS and CDR2 YFSETQ. Trimming left V 5 bases short and J 3 bases short, with 12 bases between. Each single cDNA molecule received a unique molecular identifier. TCRdb re-called the 5' RACE reads with MiXCR, one entry per CDR3 protein. The data hold more than 55,000 distinct CDR3 sequences, with about an eighth observed a single time. Study outcomes and limitations: VDJdb-based matching was biased toward anti-spike CD8 responses and missed private and CD4 specificities.

The chain uses TRBV5-1 and TRBJ2-7; D unresolved. The receptor's source is an adult who was a healthcare worker with PCR-confirmed SARS-CoV-2 infection or an uninfected control (not recorded which). The sequenced sample was whole blood. CDR3 nucleotides: TGCGCCAGCAGTGAAAATTGGGGCTACGAGCAGTACTTC. Amino acid sequence: CASSENWGYEQYF.